This TCR beta chain was captured in a study of beta chain features in type 1 diabetes. General study points: TCRB CDR3s were moderately but significantly shorter in Type 1 diabetes patients in all four CD4+ subsets.

This CDR3 spans 13 amino acids. V gave up 7 bases and J gave up 7 bases, with 14 bases separating them. Germline CDR1 reads MNHEY; CDR2 reads SVGAGI. The single heparinised draw taken from each donor contained approximately 100 mL of blood on average. Sorting of CD4+ naive, central memory, regulatory and stem cell-like memory cells was performed via CD45RO/CCR7/CD25/CD127/CD95/CD27. The isolated RNA, all of it, was reverse transcribed, so expressed TCRB transcripts were what got sequenced. The data were produced by immunoSEQ multiplex PCR, yet TCRdb's version contains in-frame clones alone and is incomplete. The sample includes under 400,000 clones, approximately 12% of them seen just once. In this sample, this clone turned up a few times. The target antigen is unknown.

The V gene is TRBV6-5, the J gene TRBJ2-1; a weak D match, TRBD2 (5 bases). Sequenced sample: naive CD4+ T cells from blood. This sequence originates from a woman in her late teens or twenties with type 1 diabetes. The CDR3 sequence: CASKMGSGNEQFF. For the CDR3, the DNA is TGTGCCAGCAAGATGGGTTCGGGAAATGAGCAGTTCTTC.